The 2 T cell receptor beta chains reported below all come from one sample, sequenced in a study of blood T cell repertoires in COVID-19. Some clones are missing from TCRdb's copy, which holds only in-frame ones; the method was immunoSEQ multiplex PCR. Here the sample spans fewer than 130,000 clones, 70% to 90% being singletons. Material: peripheral blood. Receptors were obtained from a human donor in a cohort sampled during active COVID-19.

The rearrangement uses TRBV18 and TRBJ1-2, with 7 positions matching TRBD1. CDR1 is KGHSH and CDR2 is LQKENI in the germline V gene. CDR3 length: 14 residues. Trimming at V came to 2 bases and at J to 13 bases, leaving 13 bases not matched to a gene. The chain's CDR3 is CASSPYRDSPPVTF. CDR3 DNA sequence: TGTGCCAGCTCACCATATCGGGACAGCCCTCCGGTCACCTTC.

V is TRBV11-2 and J is TRBJ2-7; tentatively, D is TRBD2 (5 bases). This CDR3 is built from 15 residues. The V gene's germline CDR1 is SGHAT and CDR2 FQNNGV. V gave up 5 bases and J gave up 1 base, with 15 bases separating them. The CDR3 DNA sequence: TGTGCCAGCAGCCCCACGGCGGGCGGGTCCTACGAGCAGTACTTC. Its protein product is CASSPTAGGSYEQYF.